The source of this T cell receptor (beta chain) is a study of blood T cells in healthy people across ages. A second PCR, run for about 7 to 11 cycles, used a sample-barcoded 5' primer plus a J-beta primer mix. TCRdb used MiXCR to reprocess the 5' RACE reads, holding one entry per CDR3 protein. The data hold more than 900,000 distinct CDR3 sequences, with 20% to 25% observed a single time. This CDR3 has 15 amino acids. V shed 0 bases, J shed 2 bases, and the junction held 4 bases outside the gene matches. CDR1 is DFQATT and CDR2 is SNEGSKA in the germline V gene (reference sequence). Points from the study as a whole: Significant beta diversity loss was already apparent by age approximately 42, declining roughly linearly.

This clonotype was seen only a few times. Its specificity is unknown. These data were also filed under a second study, of T cells of mothers and their children. This second study notes: The shaping of TCR recombination output by thymic selection is similar in related and unrelated pairs.

The specimen sequenced was blood. The sequence was obtained from a girl aged 2 to 9 in good health. The chain carries TRBV20-1 and TRBJ2-5, with 9 bases fitting TRBD2. CDR3 DNA sequence: TGCAGTGCTAGAGATCGACTAGCGGCTCAAGAGACCCAGTACTTC. This sequence encodes CSARDRLAAQETQYF.